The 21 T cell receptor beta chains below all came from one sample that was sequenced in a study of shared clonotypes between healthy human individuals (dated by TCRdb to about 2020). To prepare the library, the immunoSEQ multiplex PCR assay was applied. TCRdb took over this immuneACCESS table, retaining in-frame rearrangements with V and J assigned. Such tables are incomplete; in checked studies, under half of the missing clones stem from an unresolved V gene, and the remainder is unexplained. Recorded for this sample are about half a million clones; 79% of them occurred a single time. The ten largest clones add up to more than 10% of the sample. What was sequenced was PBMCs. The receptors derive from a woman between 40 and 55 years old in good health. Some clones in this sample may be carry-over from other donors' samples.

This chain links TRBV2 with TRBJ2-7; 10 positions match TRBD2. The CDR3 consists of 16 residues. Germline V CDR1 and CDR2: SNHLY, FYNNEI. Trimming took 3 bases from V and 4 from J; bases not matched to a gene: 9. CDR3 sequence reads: CASSDKAASGRYEQYF. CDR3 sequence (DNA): TGTGCCAGCAGTGACAAGGCGGCTAGCGGGAGATACGAGCAGTACTTC.

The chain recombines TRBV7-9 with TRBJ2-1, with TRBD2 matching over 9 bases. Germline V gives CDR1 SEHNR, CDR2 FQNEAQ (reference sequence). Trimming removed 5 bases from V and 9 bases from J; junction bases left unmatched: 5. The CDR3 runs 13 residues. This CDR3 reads CASSTLTSGEQFF. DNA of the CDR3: TGTGCCAGCAGCACCCTGACTAGCGGTGAGCAGTTCTTC. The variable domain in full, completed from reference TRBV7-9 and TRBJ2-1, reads DTGVSQNPRHKITKRGQNVTFRCDPISEHNRLYWYRQTLGQGPEFLTYFQNEAQLEKSRLLSDRFSAERPKGSFSTLEIQRTEQGDSAMYLCASSTLTSGEQFFGPGTRLTVL.

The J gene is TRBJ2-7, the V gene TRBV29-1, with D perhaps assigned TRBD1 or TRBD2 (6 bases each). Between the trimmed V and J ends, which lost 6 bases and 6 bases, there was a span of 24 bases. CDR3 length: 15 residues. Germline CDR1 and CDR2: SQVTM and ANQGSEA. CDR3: CSVETGTFPLSEQYF. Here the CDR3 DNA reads TGCAGCGTGGAAACAGGGACTTTCCCTCTTAGCGAGCAGTACTTC.

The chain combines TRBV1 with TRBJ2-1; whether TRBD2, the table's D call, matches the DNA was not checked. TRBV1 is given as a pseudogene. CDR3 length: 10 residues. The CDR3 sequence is CTTQRVEQFF. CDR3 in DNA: TGCACCACCCAGCGGGTTGAGCAGTTCTTC.

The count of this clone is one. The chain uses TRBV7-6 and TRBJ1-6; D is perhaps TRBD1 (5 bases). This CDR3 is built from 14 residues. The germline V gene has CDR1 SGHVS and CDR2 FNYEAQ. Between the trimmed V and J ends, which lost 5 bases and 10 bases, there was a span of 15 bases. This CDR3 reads CASSLSGDGSPLHF. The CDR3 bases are TGTGCCAGCAGCCTATCGGGGGATGGGTCACCCCTCCACTTT.

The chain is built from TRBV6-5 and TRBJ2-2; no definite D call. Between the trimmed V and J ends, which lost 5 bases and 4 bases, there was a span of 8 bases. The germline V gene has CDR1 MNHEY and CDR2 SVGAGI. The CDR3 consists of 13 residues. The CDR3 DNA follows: TGTGCCAGCAGTCCGAGGACCACCGGGGAGCTGTTTTTT. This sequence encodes CASSPRTTGELFF.

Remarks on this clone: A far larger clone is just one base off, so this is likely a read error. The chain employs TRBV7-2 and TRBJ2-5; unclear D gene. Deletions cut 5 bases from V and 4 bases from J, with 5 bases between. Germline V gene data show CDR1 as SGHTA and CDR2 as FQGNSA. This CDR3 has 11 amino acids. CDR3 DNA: TGTGCCAGCAGCCCCCGAGAGACCCAGTACTTC. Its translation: CASSPRETQYF. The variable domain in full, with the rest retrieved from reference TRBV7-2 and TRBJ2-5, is GAGVSQSPSNKVTEKGKDVELRCDPISGHTALYWYRQSLGQGLEFLIYFQGNSAPDKSGLPSDRFSAERTGGSVSTLTIQRTQQEDSAVYLCASSPRETQYFGPGTRLLVL.

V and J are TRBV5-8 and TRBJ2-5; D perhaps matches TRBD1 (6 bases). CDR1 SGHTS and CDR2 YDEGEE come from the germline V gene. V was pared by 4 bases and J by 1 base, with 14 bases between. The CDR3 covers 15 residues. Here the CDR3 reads CASSPFGQIQETQYF. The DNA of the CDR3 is TGTGCCAGCAGCCCCTTCGGACAGATCCAAGAGACCCAGTACTTC. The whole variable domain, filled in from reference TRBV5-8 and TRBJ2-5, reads EAGVTQSPTHLIKTRGQQATLRCSPISGHTSVYWYQQALGLGLQFLLWYDEGEERNRGNFPPRFSGRQFPNYSSELNVNALELEDSALYLCASSPFGQIQETQYFGPGTRLLVL.

The chain's CDR3 is CASSQEGASGRDNEQFF. The CDR3 nucleotides read TGTGCCAGCAGCCAAGAAGGTGCTAGCGGGAGGGACAATGAGCAGTTCTTC. The V gene is TRBV7-9, the J gene TRBJ2-1, with 12 positions matching TRBD2. V trimming: 5 bases; J trimming: 5 bases; junction bases outside the gene matches: 10. This CDR3 has 17 amino acids. The germline CDR1 and CDR2 sequences are SEHNR and FQNEAQ (reference sequence).

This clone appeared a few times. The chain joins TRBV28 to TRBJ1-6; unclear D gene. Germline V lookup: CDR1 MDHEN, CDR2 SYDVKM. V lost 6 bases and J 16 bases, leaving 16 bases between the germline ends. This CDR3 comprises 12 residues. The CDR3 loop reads CASSVSYIKLHF. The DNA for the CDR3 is TGTGCCAGCAGCGTGTCCTATATCAAGCTCCACTTT. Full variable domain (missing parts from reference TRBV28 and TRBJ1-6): DVKVTQSSRYLVKRTGEKVFLECVQDMDHENMFWYRQDPGLGLRLIYFSYDVKMKEKGDIPEGYSVSREKKERFSLILESASTNQTSMYLCASSVSYIKLHFGNGTRLTVT.

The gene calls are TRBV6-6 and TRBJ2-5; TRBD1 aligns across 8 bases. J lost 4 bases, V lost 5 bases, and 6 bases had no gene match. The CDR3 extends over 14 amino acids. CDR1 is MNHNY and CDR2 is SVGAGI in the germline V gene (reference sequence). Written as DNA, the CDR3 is TGTGCCAGCAGTCCGACGACAGGGGTAGAGACCCAGTACTTC. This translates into CASSPTTGVETQYF.

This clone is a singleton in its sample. In DNA, the CDR3 is TGTGCCAGCAGTGAAACAGGAGCTGGCACAGATACGCAGTATTTT. Translated, it gives CASSETGAGTDTQYF. The J gene is TRBJ2-3, the V gene TRBV6-1; tentatively, D is TRBD1 (5 bases). Per germline, CDR1 MNHNS and CDR2 SASEGT. Trimming took off 2 bases at V and 1 base at J, with 10 bases between the two ends. The length of the CDR3 is 15 residues.

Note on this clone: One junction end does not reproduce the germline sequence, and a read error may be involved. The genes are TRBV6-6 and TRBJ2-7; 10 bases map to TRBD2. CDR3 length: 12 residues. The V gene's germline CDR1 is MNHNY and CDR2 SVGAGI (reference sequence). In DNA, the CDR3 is TGTGCCAGCAATTCAGCGGGAGGGGAGCAGTGCTTC. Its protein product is CASNSAGGEQCF.

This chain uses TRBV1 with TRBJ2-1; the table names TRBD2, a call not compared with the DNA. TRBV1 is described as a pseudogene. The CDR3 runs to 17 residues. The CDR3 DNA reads TGCACCAGCAGCCAAGACTCTAGCGGGAGTACCCCCAATGAGCAGTTCTTC. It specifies CTSSQDSSGSTPNEQFF.

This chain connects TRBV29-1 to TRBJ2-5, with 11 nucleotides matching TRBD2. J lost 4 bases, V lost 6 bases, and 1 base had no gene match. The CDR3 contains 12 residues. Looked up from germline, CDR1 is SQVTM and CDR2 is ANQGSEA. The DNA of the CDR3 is TGCAGCGTGGGGACTAGCGGAGAGACCCAGTACTTC. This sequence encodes CSVGTSGETQYF. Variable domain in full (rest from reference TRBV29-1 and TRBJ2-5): SAVISQKPSRDICQRGTSLTIQCQVDSQVTMMFWYRQQPGQSLTLIATANQGSEATYESGFVIDKFPISRPNLTFSTLTVSNMSPEDSSIYLCSVGTSGETQYFGPGTRLLVL.

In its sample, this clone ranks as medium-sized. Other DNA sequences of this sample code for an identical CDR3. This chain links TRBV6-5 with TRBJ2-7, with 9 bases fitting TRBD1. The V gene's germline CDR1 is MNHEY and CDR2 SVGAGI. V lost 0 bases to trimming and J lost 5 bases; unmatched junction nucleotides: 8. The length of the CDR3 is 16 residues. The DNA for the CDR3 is TGTGCCAGCAGTTACTCTCCCGGGACAGGGCTTGACGAGCAGTACTTC. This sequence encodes CASSYSPGTGLDEQYF.

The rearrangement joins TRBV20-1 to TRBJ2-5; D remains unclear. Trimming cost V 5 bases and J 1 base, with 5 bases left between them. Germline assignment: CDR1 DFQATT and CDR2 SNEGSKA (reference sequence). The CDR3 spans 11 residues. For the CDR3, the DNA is TGCAGTGCTCAAAGCCAAGAGACCCAGTACTTC. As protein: CSAQSQETQYF.

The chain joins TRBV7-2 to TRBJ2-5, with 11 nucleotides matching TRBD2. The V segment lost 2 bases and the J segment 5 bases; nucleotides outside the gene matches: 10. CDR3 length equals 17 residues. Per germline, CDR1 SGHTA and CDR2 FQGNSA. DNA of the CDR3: TGTGCCAGCAGCTTACGGATAGCGGGAGGGCCGGGGGAGACCCAGTACTTC. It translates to CASSLRIAGGPGETQYF.

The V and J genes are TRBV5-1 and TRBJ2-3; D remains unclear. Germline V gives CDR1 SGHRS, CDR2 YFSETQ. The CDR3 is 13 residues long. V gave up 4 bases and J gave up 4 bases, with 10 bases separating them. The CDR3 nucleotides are TGCGCCAGCAGCCCCGGCTCCGCAGATACGCAGTATTTT. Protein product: CASSPGSADTQYF. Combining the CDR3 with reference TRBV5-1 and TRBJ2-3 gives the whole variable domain KAGVTQTPRYLIKTRGQQVTLSCSPISGHRSVSWYQQTPGQGLQFLFEYFSETQRNKGNFPGRFSGRQFSNSRSEMNVSTLELGDSALYLCASSPGSADTQYFGPGTRLTVL.

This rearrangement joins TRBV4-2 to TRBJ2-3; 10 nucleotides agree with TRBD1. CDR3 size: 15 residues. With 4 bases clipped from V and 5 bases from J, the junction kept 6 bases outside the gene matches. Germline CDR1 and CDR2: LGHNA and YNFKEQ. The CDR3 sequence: CASSLRDRGQDTQYF. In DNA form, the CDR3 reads TGTGCCAGCAGCCTCCGGGACAGGGGACAAGATACGCAGTATTTT.

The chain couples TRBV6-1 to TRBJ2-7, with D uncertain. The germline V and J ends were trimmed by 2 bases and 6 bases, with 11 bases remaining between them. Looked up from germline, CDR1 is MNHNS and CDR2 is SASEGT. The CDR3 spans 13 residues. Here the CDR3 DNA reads TGTGCCAGCAGTGAAATTTGGGGTGGCGAGCAGTACTTC. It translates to CASSEIWGGEQYF.